The 12 T cell receptor beta chains reported below all come from one sample, sequenced in a study of Tregs in tolerant kidney transplant recipients. Sequenced by immunoSEQ multiplex PCR; TCRdb stores in-frame clones only, minus some. The data contain about 64,000 clones, over 75% of them singletons. Related graft donors supplied nonmyeloablative bone marrow transplants, and mixed chimerism was transient. Source: CD4+ T cells from blood (PBMCs), taken 6 months after the transplant. The source is a human patient who received a combined kidney and bone marrow transplant. The graft donor may be the source of some T cells.

CDR3 sequence (DNA): TGCGCCAGCAGCCCCTTGACAGGGCAGGGCCAGCCCCAGCATTTT. Translation gives CASSPLTGQGQPQHF. V usage is TRBV4-3 and J usage is TRBJ1-5; 7 nucleotides align to TRBD1. J was trimmed by 7 bases and V by 4 bases; bases with no gene match: 10. This CDR3 spans 15 amino acids. CDR1 and CDR2 from the germline V gene are LGHNA and YSLEER.

The CDR3 sequence: CASRNTGGGYGYTF. The CDR3, as DNA: TGTGCCAGCAGAAATACAGGGGGCGGCTATGGCTACACCTTC. This chain connects TRBV7-2 to TRBJ1-2; 9 bases match TRBD1. This CDR3 contains 14 residues. Germline CDR1 SGHTA, CDR2 FQGNSA. Trimming cost V 6 bases and J 4 bases; bases outside gene matches: 6.

The chain carries TRBV4-3 and TRBJ2-7; 7 bases are shared with TRBD2. The V and J ends lost 2 bases and 6 bases, in that order; junction bases with no gene match: 4. Germline loops: CDR1 LGHNA, CDR2 YSLEER. The CDR3 runs 13 residues. The CDR3 is CASSQLGGGEQYF. The CDR3, as DNA: TGCGCCAGCAGCCAACTGGGGGGGGGCGAGCAGTACTTC.

This chain's CDR3 is CASSQVGGQGTYEQYF. In DNA, the CDR3 is TGTGCCAGCAGCCAAGTTGGGGGACAGGGAACCTACGAGCAGTACTTC. V gene TRBV4-2 combines with J gene TRBJ2-7, with 9 bases fitting TRBD1. The CDR3 totals 16 residues. Germline V gives CDR1 LGHNA, CDR2 YNFKEQ. The junction had 6 bases not matched to a gene; V was cut back by 1 base and J by 2 bases.

CDR3 region: CASSPSTDTQYF. CDR3 coding DNA: TGTGCCAGCAGCCCCTCCACAGATACGCAGTATTTT. This sequence joins TRBV5-4 and TRBJ2-3; D is unclear. CDR1 is SGHNT, CDR2 YYREEE, per germline (reference sequence). CDR3 length: 12 residues. V lost 4 bases to trimming and J lost 2 bases, with 5 bases between them.

V usage is TRBV21-1 and J usage is TRBJ1-4. TRBV21-1 is flagged as a pseudogene. This CDR3 region has 15 residues. The DNA of the CDR3 is TGTGCCAGCAGCAAAGGGAGCAGTCTAGATGAAAAACTGTTTTTT. Translating gives CASSKGSSLDEKLFF.

As for this clone: Relative to the germline gene, one junction end is altered; a read error may explain this. Other DNA sequences from this sample encode an identical CDR3 as well. The chain links TRBV19 to TRBJ1-6, with TRBD1 matching 7 bases. CDR1 LNHDA and CDR2 SQIVND come from the germline V gene (reference sequence). CDR3 length: 16 amino acids. CDR3 coding DNA: TGTGCCAGTAGTCCCGATCGACAGGGCAATAATTCCCCCCTCCACTTT. As protein: CASSPDRQGNNSPLHF.

The rearrangement uses TRBV19 and TRBJ2-1; 7 nucleotides line up with TRBD2. CDR1 is LNHDA, CDR2 SQIVND, per germline (reference sequence). The J segment lost 0 bases and the V segment lost 7 bases, leaving 3 bases of the junction unmatched. CDR3 length: 14 residues. The CDR3 here is CASMRGSSYNEQFF. CDR3 nucleotide sequence: TGTGCCAGTATGCGCGGGAGCTCCTACAATGAGCAGTTCTTC.

The CDR3 DNA reads as TGTGCCAGCAGCCTAGGGGGAGGGCAGTACTTC. It yields the protein CASSLGGGQYF. The chain combines TRBV11-2 with TRBJ2-7; TRBD1 or TRBD2 may be the D gene (6 bases each). The CDR3 is 11 amino acids. Trimming pared 5 bases from V and 9 bases from J, leaving 11 bases between. CDR1 and CDR2 from the germline V gene are SGHAT and FQNNGV. Looking up the rest from reference TRBV11-2 and TRBJ2-7 gives the full variable domain: EAGVAQSPRYKIIEKRQSVAFWCNPISGHATLYWYQQILGQGPKLLIQFQNNGVVDDSQLPKDRFSAERLKGVDSTLKIQPAKLEDSAVYLCASSLGGGQYFGPGTRLTVT.

The chain recombines TRBV5-1 with TRBJ1-2, with a possible D match to TRBD1 (6 bases). V was cut by 0 bases and J by 7 bases, with 13 bases left in between. This CDR3 contains 14 residues. Per the germline V gene, CDR1 is SGHRS and CDR2 is YFSETQ. Here the CDR3 DNA reads TGCGCCAGCAGCTTGGACGGCAGGGGTGCTGGCTACACCTTC. Protein sequence: CASSLDGRGAGYTF. The full variable domain, in which reference TRBV5-1 and TRBJ1-2 provide the parts outside the CDR3, is KAGVTQTPRYLIKTRGQQVTLSCSPISGHRSVSWYQQTPGQGLQFLFEYFSETQRNKGNFPGRFSGRQFSNSRSEMNVSTLELGDSALYLCASSLDGRGAGYTFGSGTRLTVV.

The CDR3 loop reads CASSPTDRPNTEAFF. CDR3 DNA sequence: TGTGCCAGCAGCCCGACGGACAGGCCGAACACTGAAGCTTTCTTT. The chain combines TRBV9 with TRBJ1-1; TRBD1 aligns across 7 bases. The germline CDR1 and CDR2 sequences are SGDLS and YYNGEE. The CDR3 is 15 residues long. Trimming took 4 bases from V and 1 from J; bases not matched to a gene: 7.

The gene calls are TRBV11-2 and TRBJ2-2, with 10 positions matching TRBD1. Germline-derived CDR1 and CDR2 are SGHAT and FQNNGV. This CDR3 contains 17 residues. After removal of 6 bases from V and 5 bases from J, the junction contained 12 bases not matched to a gene. The CDR3 DNA reads TGTGCCAGCAGGACAATAGCGGGGACAGGGGAGACCGGGGAGCTGTTTTTT. Its translation: CASRTIAGTGETGELFF. Together with reference TRBV11-2 and TRBJ2-2, the CDR3 gives the full variable domain: EAGVAQSPRYKIIEKRQSVAFWCNPISGHATLYWYQQILGQGPKLLIQFQNNGVVDDSQLPKDRFSAERLKGVDSTLKIQPAKLEDSAVYLCASRTIAGTGETGELFFGEGSRLTVL.